These T cell receptor beta chains were read from a single sample in a study of T cell repertoires in cytomegalovirus infection. Their cognate antigens are unknown. TCRdb processed the reads anew with MiXCR; each CDR3 protein has one entry. The sample lists about 55,000 distinct CDR3 sequences, around 18% occurring once. This material consisted of CD8+ T cells from cultured PBMCs, taken from culture after CMV antigen stimulation. Receptors were obtained from a human donor in good health (CMV status not recorded). Some clones in this sample may be carry-over from other donors' samples. The CDR3 runs from the conserved cysteine through the conserved F or W. D genes are given only for firm matches. Expanded clones get a size class; other rows say once, few or many, or leave the size out.

>16|TRBJ2-3|few|-|TRBV28
TGTGCCAGCAGTTTAGGCAGGGGCACCCGCACAGATACGCAGTATTTT
CASSLGRGTRTDTQYF
>13|TRBJ2-5|-|-|TRBV12-3/TRBV12-4
TGTGCCAGCAGTTTAGCGCCCGTGGAGACCCAGTACTTC
CASSLAPVETQYF
>11|TRBJ1-1|-|-|TRBV12-3/TRBV12-4
TGTGCCAGCAGTTTTTCAGGGGAAGCTTTCTTT
CASSFSGEAFF
>18|TRBJ1-5|-|-|TRBV6-6
TGTGCCAGCAGTTACGGGTTTGCTGGGGGCTCCAGCAATCAGCCCCAGCATTTT
CASSYGFAGGSSNQPQHF
>17|TRBJ1-6|-|-|TRBV19
TGTGCCATCCCGACCTTCCTATCAGAAAACCATAATTCACCCCTCCACTTT
CAIPTFLSENHNSPLHF
>13|TRBJ2-1|few|-|TRBV6-2/TRBV6-3
TGTGCCAGCAGTTACTCGAAGCGTAGTGAGCAGTTCTTC
CASSYSKRSEQFF
>13|TRBJ1-4|few|TRBD1|TRBV5-6
TGTGCCAGCAGCTTGATGGGACAGGAAAAACTGTTTTTT
CASSLMGQEKLFF
>13|TRBJ1-2|-|-|TRBV4-2
TGTGCCAGCAGCCAAGGTTTACCCTATGGCTACACCTTC
CASSQGLPYGYTF
>11|TRBJ2-1|few|-|TRBV19
TGTGCCAGTAGTATGACTAATGAGCAGTTCTTC
CASSMTNEQFF
>15|TRBJ1-2|few|-|TRBV7-9
TGTGCCAGCAGCCCAGGACACGGAGCTAACTATGGCTACACCTTC
CASSPGHGANYGYTF
>16|TRBJ1-3|few|-|TRBV7-8
TGTGCCAGCAGCTTACTCTTCGGTGACTCTGGAAACACCATATATTTT
CASSLLFGDSGNTIYF
>14|TRBJ2-7|-|-|TRBV28
TGTGCCAGCAGTCCCCGGACAGCGCGCTACGAGCAGTACTTC
CASSPRTARYEQYF
>14|TRBJ2-7|-|TRBD2|TRBV7-2
TGTGCCAGCAGCTTCGCGGGGGGGGGCTACGAGCAGTACTTC
CASSFAGGGYEQYF
>15|TRBJ2-7|few|TRBD1|TRBV10-2
TGCGCCAGTACGAGCACCCTACAGGGGGCGGGGGAGCAGTACTTC
CASTSTLQGAGEQYF
>16|TRBJ2-5|few|TRBD2|TRBV7-2
TGTGCCAGCAACCCAATGCGCGCGGGGGTGCAAGAGACCCAGTACTTC
CASNPMRAGVQETQYF
>12|TRBJ2-7|-|-|TRBV7-9
TGTGCCACCACCGACAGATACTACGAGCAGTACTTC
CATTDRYYEQYF
>18|TRBJ1-2|-|-|TRBV5-6
TGTGCCAGCAGCCATCCCCGGACAGACGCCCAGCCCTTCCCCCCCTACACCTTC
CASSHPRTDAQPFPPYTF
>12|TRBJ2-4|-|-|TRBV11-2
TGTGCCAGCAGCTTAGGGGTAGGGAGTCAGTACTTC
CASSLGVGSQYF
>14|TRBJ2-5|few|-|TRBV27
TGTGCCAGCAGTTTATCGGAGAGAGGGGAGACCCAGTACTTC
CASSLSERGETQYF
>12|TRBJ2-7|few|-|TRBV6-2/TRBV6-3
TGTGCCAGCAAAGGACAGTCCTACGAGCAGTACTTC
CASKGQSYEQYF
>15|TRBJ2-7|few|TRBD2|TRBV2
TGTGCCAGCAGTTCCATGCTAGCGGGAGTTCACGAGCAGTACTTC
CASSSMLAGVHEQYF
>17|TRBJ1-3|many|-|TRBV7-8
TGTGCCAGCAGCTTAGGGGCCCTCGGGCCCTCTGGAAACACCATATATTTT
CASSLGALGPSGNTIYF
>15|TRBJ1-2|-|TRBD1|TRBV27
TGTGCCAGCAGTTCAAGACAGGGTCCTAACTATGGCTACACCTTC
CASSSRQGPNYGYTF
>21|TRBJ1-1|-|TRBD1|TRBV7-6
TGTGCCAGCAGCTTAGCCCCGGACACTAACAGGGGGCTAGGCTTGAACACTGAAGCTTTCTTT
CASSLAPDTNRGLGLNTEAFF
>14|TRBJ1-2|-|-|TRBV4-3
TGCGCCAGCAGCCAAGCGGGATATAACTATGGCTACACCTTC
CASSQAGYNYGYTF
>14|TRBJ2-7|-|TRBD2|TRBV9
TGTGCCAGCGGAAGCGGGGGGGTCTCGCACGAGCAGTACTTC
CASGSGGVSHEQYF
>15|TRBJ2-1|few|TRBD1|TRBV7-2
TGTGCCAGCAGCCCGCAGGGGGACTCCTACAATGAGCAGTTCTTC
CASSPQGDSYNEQFF
>12|TRBJ2-7|few|-|TRBV6-2/TRBV6-3
TGTGCCAGCAGTTATTATACCTACGAGCAGTACTTC
CASSYYTYEQYF
>15|TRBJ2-5|few|TRBD2|TRBV11-3
TGTGCCAGCAGCTCGGCCCGGGAGGTCCAAGAGACCCAGTACTTC
CASSSAREVQETQYF
>12|TRBJ2-7|few|-|TRBV5-4
TGTGCCAGCAGCTTTCCCCCGGGCGAGCAGTACTTC
CASSFPPGEQYF
>16|TRBJ2-7|many|TRBD1|TRBV7-9
TGTGCCAGCACCCCGGCCGGGACAGGGGGCTCCTACGAGCAGTACTTC
CASTPAGTGGSYEQYF
>16|TRBJ1-2|few|TRBD1|TRBV4-3
TGCGCCAGCAGCCAAAAAACCGGGACAGGGGGCTATGGCTACACCTTC
CASSQKTGTGGYGYTF
>15|TRBJ1-1|-|-|TRBV7-8
TGTGCCAGCAGCCCAACGAAGGGGCCGAACAGGGAAGCTTTCTTT
CASSPTKGPNREAFF
>14|TRBJ2-7|few|TRBD1|TRBV7-8
TGTGCCAGCAGCTTGCGAGGGGGCGGTTACGAGCAGTACTTC
CASSLRGGGYEQYF
>14|TRBJ1-1|few|-|TRBV6-1
TGTGCCGCGTCAAGGGGGACCCGAAGTACTGAAGCTTTCTTT
CAASRGTRSTEAFF
>14|TRBJ2-3|few|TRBD1|TRBV6-2/TRBV6-3
TGTGCCAGCAGTTCGACAGGGGTGACAGATACGCAGTATTTT
CASSSTGVTDTQYF
>13|TRBJ1-2|many|-|TRBV28
TGTGCCAGCAGTTTGTCCGGTTACTATGGCTACACCTTC
CASSLSGYYGYTF
>13|TRBJ2-5|-|TRBD2|TRBV12-3/TRBV12-4
TGTGCCAGCAGGCGGGGGGGCCCCGAGACCCAGTACTTC
CASRRGGPETQYF
>16|TRBJ2-2|-|-|TRBV7-9
TGTGCCAGCAGCTCAAACGGACAGCCGAACACCGGGGAGCTGTTTTTT
CASSSNGQPNTGELFF
>11|TRBJ2-7|few|-|TRBV7-2
TGTGCCAGCAGTACCTCCTACGAGCAGTACTTC
CASSTSYEQYF
>16|TRBJ2-1|many|-|TRBV7-2
TGTGCCAGCAGCTTAGTGGCGGGGGCGTTATACAATGAGCAGTTCTTC
CASSLVAGALYNEQFF
>16|TRBJ1-2|-|-|TRBV7-2
TGTGCCAGCAGCTACACCCCGACAGTAGATAACTATGGCTACACCTTC
CASSYTPTVDNYGYTF
>15|TRBJ1-4|few|-|TRBV4-3
TGCGCCAGCAGCCAAGATAGGGGATTTACTGAAAAACTGTTTTTT
CASSQDRGFTEKLFF
>17|TRBJ1-1|many|-|TRBV7-8
TGTGCCAGCAGCCCGACAGCTTCGGGACACTTGAACACTGAAGCTTTCTTT
CASSPTASGHLNTEAFF